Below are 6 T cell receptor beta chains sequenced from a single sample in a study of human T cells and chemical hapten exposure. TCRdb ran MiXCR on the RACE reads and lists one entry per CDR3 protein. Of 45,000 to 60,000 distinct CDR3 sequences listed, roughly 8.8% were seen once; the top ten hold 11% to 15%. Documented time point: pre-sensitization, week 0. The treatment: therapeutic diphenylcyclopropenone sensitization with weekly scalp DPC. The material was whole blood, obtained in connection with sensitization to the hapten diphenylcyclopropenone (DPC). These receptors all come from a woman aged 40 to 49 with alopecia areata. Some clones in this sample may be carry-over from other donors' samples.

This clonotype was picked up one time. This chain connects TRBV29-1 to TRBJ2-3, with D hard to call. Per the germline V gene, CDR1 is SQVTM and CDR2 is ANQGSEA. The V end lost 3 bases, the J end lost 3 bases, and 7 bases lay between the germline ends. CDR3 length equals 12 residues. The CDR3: CSVEGTTDTQYF. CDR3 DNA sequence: TGCAGCGTTGAGGGTACTACAGATACGCAGTATTTT.

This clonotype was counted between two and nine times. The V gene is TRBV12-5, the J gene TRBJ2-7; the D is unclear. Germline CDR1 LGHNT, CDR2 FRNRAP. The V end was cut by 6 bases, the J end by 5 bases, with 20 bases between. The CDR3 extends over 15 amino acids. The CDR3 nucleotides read TGTGCTAGTGGCCCCCAGAGTTCTCGGGTCCACGAGCAGTACTTC. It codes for CASGPQSSRVHEQYF.

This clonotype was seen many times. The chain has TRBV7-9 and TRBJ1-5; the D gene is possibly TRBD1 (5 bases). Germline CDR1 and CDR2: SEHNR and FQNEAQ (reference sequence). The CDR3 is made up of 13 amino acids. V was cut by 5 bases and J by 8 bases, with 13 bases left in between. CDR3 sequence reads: CASSPFPGEPQHF. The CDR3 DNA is TGTGCCAGCAGCCCCTTCCCGGGGGAGCCCCAGCATTTT.

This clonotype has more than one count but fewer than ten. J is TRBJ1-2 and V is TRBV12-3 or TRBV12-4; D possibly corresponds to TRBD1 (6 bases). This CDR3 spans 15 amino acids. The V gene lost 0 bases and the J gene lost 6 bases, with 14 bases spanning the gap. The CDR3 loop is CASSLAGGSQNGYTF. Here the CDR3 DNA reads TGTGCCAGCAGTTTAGCAGGGGGGTCCCAAAATGGCTACACCTTC.

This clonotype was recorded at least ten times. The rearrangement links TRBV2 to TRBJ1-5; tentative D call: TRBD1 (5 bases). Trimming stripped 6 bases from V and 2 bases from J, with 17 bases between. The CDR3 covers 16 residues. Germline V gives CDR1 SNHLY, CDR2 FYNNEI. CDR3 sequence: CASRKGAGLGNQPQHF. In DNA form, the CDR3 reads TGTGCCAGCAGGAAAGGGGCAGGGCTAGGCAATCAGCCCCAGCATTTT.

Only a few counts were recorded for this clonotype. DNA of the CDR3: TGTGCCAGCTCACCCCGGTCTAGCGGGGTCTACGAGCAGTACTTC. It translates to CASSPRSSGVYEQYF. The chain couples TRBV18 to TRBJ2-7; TRBD2 aligns across 9 bases. Germline V gene sequence: CDR1 KGHSH, CDR2 LQKENI. Unmatched junction bases numbered 6, after V lost 3 bases and J lost 3 bases. The CDR3 totals 15 residues.